The T cell receptor beta chain under discussion was sequenced for a study of blood T cell repertoires in COVID-19. Turning to the study itself: There were acute and convalescent COVID-19 samples, and they came from the United States, Italy and Spain.

The CDR3 has 13 residues. V was clipped by 6 bases and J by 3 bases; unmatched bases: 3. In the authors' methods: Nucleated cell number was recorded as an estimate derived from reference gene primer amplification. Data came from immunoSEQ multiplex PCR; TCRdb stores just in-frame clones and leaves some out. That table supplies the V and J calls and clone size; D and trimming were determined from the DNA. The sample lists about 59,000 clones, around four fifths occurring once. The V gene is TRBV12-3 or TRBV12-4, the J gene TRBJ2-7; 9 nucleotides match TRBD1. Sequenced: peripheral blood. The clonotype comes from a woman in her seventies with acute or convalescent COVID-19. In nucleotides, the CDR3 is TGTGCCAGCAGGGGGACAGGGCTCTACGAGCAGTACTTC. It yields the protein CASRGTGLYEQYF.